A selection of T cell receptor beta chains follows, all from one sample in a study of T cell responses to AZD1222 COVID-19 vaccine. Libraries were prepared by immunoSEQ multiplex PCR; TCRdb keeps only in-frame clonotypes and omits some of them. This table holds roughly 120,000 clones, 80% to 90% found once. The starting material was peripheral blood, obtained on day 0 of AZD1222 vaccination. These receptors were obtained from an adult in good health. The CDR3 runs from the conserved cysteine through the conserved F or W. A D gene is named only where the DNA matches it firmly. The listing skips clone size in some rows; elsewhere it reads once, few, many or a size class.

CDR3aa	CDR3nt	v_gene	d_gene	len	j_gene	abundance
CASSRQGAVGELFF	TGTGCCAGCAGCCGACAGGGGGCTGTAGGGGAGCTGTTTTTT	TRBV6-5	TRBD1	14	TRBJ2-2	NA
CAWSVQVGTEAFF	TGTGCCTGGAGTGTCCAGGTGGGTACTGAAGCTTTCTTT	TRBV30	NA	13	TRBJ1-1	NA
CASSPGTGTSYEQYF	TGTGCCAGCTCACCGGGGACAGGGACCTCCTACGAGCAGTACTTC	TRBV18	TRBD1	15	TRBJ2-7	NA
CASSYGGDTEAFF	TGTGCCAGCAGTTACGGGGGGGACACTGAAGCTTTCTTT	TRBV6-5	NA	13	TRBJ1-1	NA
CASSLGVGKNEKLFF	TGTGCCAGCAGCTTAGGGGTAGGGAAGAATGAAAAACTGTTTTTT	TRBV7-6	NA	15	TRBJ1-4	NA
CASSLVAGVEEKLFF	TGCGCCAGCAGCTTGGTCGCGGGGGTGGAGGAAAAACTGTTTTTT	TRBV5-1	NA	15	TRBJ1-4	NA
CASNRDRENEQYF	TGTGCCAGCAACCGGGACAGGGAGAACGAGCAGTACTTC	TRBV7-8	TRBD1	13	TRBJ2-7	NA
CASSLRGTANTIYF	TGTGCCAGCAGCTTAAGGGGGACCGCGAACACCATATATTTT	TRBV7-2	NA	14	TRBJ1-3	NA
CASRKDRGGFRSGYGYTF	TGTGCCAGCAGAAAAGACAGGGGCGGGTTCCGATCGGGCTATGGCTACACCTTC	TRBV27	TRBD1	18	TRBJ1-2	NA
CASSQQVATNEKLFF	TGTGCCAGCAGCCAGCAAGTCGCTACTAATGAAAAACTGTTTTTT	TRBV9	NA	15	TRBJ1-4	NA
CASSPQGRFNEQYF	TGTGCCAGCAGCCCTCAGGGTCGGTTTAACGAGCAGTACTTC	TRBV7-2	NA	14	TRBJ2-7	NA
CASSYSPRQNQPQHF	TGTGCCAGCAGTTACTCTCCCCGGCAGAATCAGCCCCAGCATTTT	TRBV6-5	NA	15	TRBJ1-5	NA
CASSQGTNYGYTF	TGCGCCAGCAGCCAAGGGACAAACTATGGCTACACCTTC	TRBV4-1	NA	13	TRBJ1-2	once
CASSPPQGGSDTQYF	TGTGCCAGCTCACCTCCACAGGGGGGCTCAGATACGCAGTATTTT	TRBV18	TRBD1	15	TRBJ2-3	NA
CATSDTRDSQKSYEQYF	TGTGCCACCAGTGATACTCGGGACAGCCAGAAATCCTACGAGCAGTACTTC	TRBV24-1	TRBD1	17	TRBJ2-7	NA
CASSLGQGFANSPLHF	TGTGCCAGCAGCTTAGGACAGGGGTTCGCTAATTCACCCCTCCACTTT	TRBV7-9	TRBD1	16	TRBJ1-6	few
CASSPRWTEAFF	TGTGCCAGCAGCCCCCGTTGGACTGAAGCTTTCTTT	TRBV14	NA	12	TRBJ1-1	NA
CAISAAGDQQFF	TGTGCCATCAGTGCCGCGGGGGACCAGCAGTTCTTC	TRBV10-3	TRBD2	12	TRBJ2-1	NA
CASGRSQGYTF	TGTGCCAGCGGACGTTCCCAAGGCTACACCTTC	TRBV5-6	NA	11	TRBJ1-2	NA
CASSLSGTAPYGEKLFF	TGTGCCAGCAGCTTGTCGGGGACAGCTCCCTATGGAGAAAAACTGTTTTTT	TRBV5-8	TRBD1	17	TRBJ1-4	NA
CASMEADQPQHF	TGTGCCAGCATGGAGGCGGATCAGCCCCAGCATTTT	TRBV6-6	NA	12	TRBJ1-5	NA
CASSTGQGTETQYF	TGTGCCAGTAGTACCGGACAGGGAACGGAGACCCAGTACTTC	TRBV19	TRBD1	14	TRBJ2-5	NA
CASSYSGRIYGYTF	TGTGCCAGCAGTTACTCGGGGCGGATCTATGGCTACACCTTC	TRBV6-6	NA	14	TRBJ1-2	NA
CASRTPAGNTIYF	TGTGCCAGTAGAACCCCAGCTGGAAACACCATATATTTT	TRBV19	NA	13	TRBJ1-3	NA
CASRMGTPGPDTQYF	TGTGCCAGCAGGATGGGGACCCCTGGCCCAGATACGCAGTATTTT	TRBV7-9	NA	15	TRBJ2-3	NA
CASSLTLRSTEAFF	TGTGCCAGCAGCCTCACCTTGAGAAGCACTGAAGCTTTCTTT	TRBV5-4	NA	14	TRBJ1-1	NA
CASSSNRGDPLFGNEQFF	TGTGCCAGCAGCTCCAACCGGGGGGACCCTTTGTTCGGCAATGAGCAGTTCTTC	TRBV7-9	TRBD2	18	TRBJ2-1	NA
CASSLWDRALPQKGYTF	TGTGCCAGCAGCCTATGGGACAGGGCGCTTCCCCAGAAGGGCTACACCTTC	TRBV11-3	TRBD1	17	TRBJ1-2	NA
CASSPRQGNSGNTIYF	TGTGCCAGCTCACCTCGACAGGGCAACTCTGGAAACACCATATATTTT	TRBV18	TRBD1	16	TRBJ1-3	NA